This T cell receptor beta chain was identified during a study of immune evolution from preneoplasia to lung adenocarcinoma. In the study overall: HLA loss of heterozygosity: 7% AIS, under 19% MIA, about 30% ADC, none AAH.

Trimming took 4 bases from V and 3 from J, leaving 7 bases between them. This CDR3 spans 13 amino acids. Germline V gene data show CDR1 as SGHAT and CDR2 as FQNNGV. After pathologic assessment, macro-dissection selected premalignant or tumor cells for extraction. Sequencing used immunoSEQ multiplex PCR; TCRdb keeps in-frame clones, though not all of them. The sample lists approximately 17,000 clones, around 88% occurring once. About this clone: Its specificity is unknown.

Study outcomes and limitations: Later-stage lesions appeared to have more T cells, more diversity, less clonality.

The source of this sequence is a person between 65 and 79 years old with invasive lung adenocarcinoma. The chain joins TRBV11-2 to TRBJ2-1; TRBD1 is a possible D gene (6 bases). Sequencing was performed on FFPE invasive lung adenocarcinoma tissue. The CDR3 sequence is CASSSDSYNEQFF. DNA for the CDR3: TGTGCCAGCAGCTCGGACAGCTACAATGAGCAGTTCTTC. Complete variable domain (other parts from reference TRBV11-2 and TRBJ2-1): EAGVAQSPRYKIIEKRQSVAFWCNPISGHATLYWYQQILGQGPKLLIQFQNNGVVDDSQLPKDRFSAERLKGVDSTLKIQPAKLEDSAVYLCASSSDSYNEQFFGPGTRLTVL.